These 15 T cell receptor beta chains originate from one sample sequenced in a study of OX40 agonist ivuxolimab in advanced cancers. Measured with immunoSEQ multiplex PCR; TCRdb has only the in-frame clones, and not every one. The sample comprises nearly 20,000 clones, about 86% of which are singletons, and 16% rests with the top ten. Sequences were derived from CD4+ or CD8+ T cells sorted from blood, sampled in a trial of the OX40 agonist ivuxolimab. The receptors come from an adult with an advanced solid tumor such as melanoma, head and neck, liver or kidney cancer.

The rearrangement uses TRBV4-3 and TRBJ2-1, with 9 positions matching TRBD2. This CDR3 has 14 amino acids. Germline-derived CDR1 and CDR2 are LGHNA and YSLEER. J gave up 7 bases and V 1 base, and 2 bases lay outside the gene matches. The CDR3 protein is CASSQGAGGNEQFF. The CDR3 nucleotides are TGCGCCAGCAGCCAAGGAGCGGGAGGTAATGAGCAGTTCTTC.

The CDR3 sequence is CASSSRDGFADTQYF. The CDR3 DNA is TGTGCCAGCAGTTCCCGGGACGGATTCGCAGATACGCAGTATTTT. The chain employs TRBV27 and TRBJ2-3, with D perhaps given as TRBD1 or TRBD2 (5 bases each). The CDR3 totals 15 residues. Germline V gene sequence: CDR1 MNHEY, CDR2 SMNVEV (reference sequence). V was pared by 4 bases and J by 4 bases, with 15 bases between.

This clone is a singleton in its sample. The chain links TRBV9 to TRBJ2-7; TRBD1 matches 10 bases. From germline, CDR1 is SGDLS and CDR2 YYNGEE. The CDR3 has 15 residues. J gave up 4 bases and V 3 bases, and 7 bases lay outside the gene matches. The chain's CDR3 is CASSAGDRGQYEQYF. In DNA form, the CDR3 reads TGTGCCAGCAGCGCAGGGGACAGGGGACAATACGAGCAGTACTTC.

Judged by abundance, this clone is large. V gene TRBV19 combines with J gene TRBJ1-2; D not resolved. V shed 6 bases and J shed 8 bases, with 19 bases lying between them. Per germline, CDR1 LNHDA and CDR2 SQIVND (reference sequence). This CDR3 is 14 amino acids long. CDR3 bases: TGTGCCAGTAGCACGACGAGGGCTACTGGGGGCTACACCTTC. Protein product: CASSTTRATGGYTF.

This clone was found once. V is TRBV5-1 and J is TRBJ1-6, with D unresolved. V was shortened by 0 bases and J by 7 bases, with 11 bases between the two germline ends. There are 15 residues in the CDR3. Germline V gene data show CDR1 as SGHRS and CDR2 as YFSETQ. DNA of the CDR3: TGCGCCAGCAGCTTGGATGCCCACTCCAATTCACCCCTCCACTTT. This encodes CASSLDAHSNSPLHF. Variable domain in full (rest from reference TRBV5-1 and TRBJ1-6): KAGVTQTPRYLIKTRGQQVTLSCSPISGHRSVSWYQQTPGQGLQFLFEYFSETQRNKGNFPGRFSGRQFSNSRSEMNVSTLELGDSALYLCASSLDAHSNSPLHFGNGTRLTVT.

The rearrangement joins TRBV11-1 to TRBJ1-1, with D uncertain. The CDR3 has 13 residues. V shed 5 bases and J shed 3 bases, with 10 bases lying between them. Germline loops: CDR1 SGHAT, CDR2 FQDESV (reference sequence). The CDR3 nucleotides read TGTGCCAGCAGCCCCCAGCAACACACTGAAGCTTTCTTT. As protein: CASSPQQHTEAFF.

The rearrangement links TRBV19 to TRBJ1-6; 8 bases fit TRBD1. The germline gives CDR1 LNHDA, CDR2 SQIVND (reference sequence). V dropped 7 bases and J dropped 6; count of bases not matched to a gene: 8. CDR3 length: 15 amino acids. The CDR3 reads CASKDRVDPNSPLHF. CDR3 bases: TGTGCCAGTAAGGACAGGGTGGATCCTAATTCACCCCTCCACTTT.

The chain employs TRBV19 and TRBJ2-1, with unresolved D. Trimming left V 4 bases short and J 6 bases short, with 7 bases between. Germline V CDR1 and CDR2: LNHDA, SQIVND (reference sequence). The CDR3 has 12 residues. The CDR3 here is CASSRVVNEQFF. In DNA form, the CDR3 reads TGTGCCAGTAGTAGGGTGGTCAATGAGCAGTTCTTC.

The rearrangement links TRBV19 to TRBJ1-2; TRBD1 matches at 8 bases. Germline CDR1 and CDR2: LNHDA and SQIVND (reference sequence). Losses at the gene ends were 5 bases for V and 2 bases for J; bases not matched to a gene: 4. CDR3 size: 14 residues. The CDR3 here is CASSSRGPNYGYTF. Here the CDR3 DNA reads TGTGCCAGTAGTTCCAGGGGGCCCAACTATGGCTACACCTTC.

This clone was observed once. The chain employs TRBV27 and TRBJ2-3; perhaps TRBD1 as D (6 bases). Germline assignment: CDR1 MNHEY and CDR2 SMNVEV (reference sequence). Trimming took off 6 bases at V and 2 bases at J, with 15 bases between the two ends. The CDR3 is 15 residues long. The chain's CDR3 is CASRSGGSFTDTQYF. CDR3 nucleotides: TGTGCCAGCAGGAGTGGGGGCAGCTTCACAGATACGCAGTATTTT.

This chain uses TRBV5-4 with TRBJ2-1; the match to TRBD2 covers 11 bases. CDR1 and CDR2 from the germline V gene are SGHNT and YYREEE (reference sequence). Trimming cost V 4 bases and J 3 bases; bases outside gene matches: 3. The CDR3 covers 15 residues. The CDR3 protein is CASSPSGGLYNEQFF. DNA of the CDR3: TGTGCCAGCAGCCCTAGCGGGGGGCTCTACAATGAGCAGTTCTTC.

The CDR3 reads CASSPPLADYEQYF. The CDR3 nucleotides are TGTGCCAGCAGCCCCCCGCTAGCGGATTACGAGCAGTACTTC. V is TRBV6-6 and J is TRBJ2-7; TRBD2 matches at 7 bases. V was clipped by 6 bases and J by 4 bases; unmatched bases: 9. The CDR3 length is 14 residues. Per the germline V gene, CDR1 is MNHNY and CDR2 is SVGAGI (reference sequence).

The rearrangement joins TRBV2 to TRBJ2-1; 10 bases agree with TRBD2. This CDR3 is 16 amino acids long. J gave up 9 bases and V 4 bases, and 12 bases lay outside the gene matches. CDR1 SNHLY and CDR2 FYNNEI come from the germline V gene. In DNA form, the CDR3 reads TGTGCCAGCAGTGCCCTTGGGAGCGGGGGGGCCAGTGAGCAGTTCTTC. Its translation is CASSALGSGGASEQFF.

V and J are TRBV6-5 and TRBJ2-3, with D perhaps TRBD1 or TRBD2 (5 bases each). Per germline, CDR1 MNHEY and CDR2 SVGAGI. The CDR3 is 14 residues long. The ends were cut back, 5 bases at V and 4 bases at J, with 13 bases in the middle. As DNA, the CDR3 is TGTGCCAGCAGTCCCGGGACGGCGGCAGATACGCAGTATTTT. Its protein is CASSPGTAADTQYF.

The chain has TRBV19 and TRBJ2-3; TRBD1 agrees at 7 bases. The CDR3 consists of 13 residues. Germline V gives CDR1 LNHDA, CDR2 SQIVND (reference sequence). Trimming cost V 4 bases and J 3 bases; bases outside gene matches: 1. CDR3 sequence: CASSTTGTDTQYF. The DNA for the CDR3 is TGTGCCAGTAGTACGACAGGGACAGATACGCAGTATTTT.